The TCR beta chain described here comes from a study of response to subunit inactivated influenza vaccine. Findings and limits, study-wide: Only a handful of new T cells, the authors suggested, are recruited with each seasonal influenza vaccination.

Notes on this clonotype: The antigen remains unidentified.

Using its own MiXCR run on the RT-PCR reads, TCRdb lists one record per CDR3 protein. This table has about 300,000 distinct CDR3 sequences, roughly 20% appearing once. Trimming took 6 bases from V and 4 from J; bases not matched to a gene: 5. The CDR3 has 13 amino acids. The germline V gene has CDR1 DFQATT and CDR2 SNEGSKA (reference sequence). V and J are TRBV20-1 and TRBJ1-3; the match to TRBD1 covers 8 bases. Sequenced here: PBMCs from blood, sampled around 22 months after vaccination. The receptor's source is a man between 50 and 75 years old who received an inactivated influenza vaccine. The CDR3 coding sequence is TGCAGTGCGAAGACAGGGGTAGGAAACACCATATATTTT. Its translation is CSAKTGVGNTIYF.